These 23 T cell receptor beta chains came from one sample sequenced in a study of blood T cell repertoires in COVID-19. The assay was immunoSEQ multiplex PCR, and TCRdb's table has in-frame clones only and misses some. The sample lists 220,000 or so clones; around 83% were seen once. Sequencing input: peripheral blood. These receptors were taken from an elderly woman with COVID-19, enrolled during active disease.

The V call is TRBV5-4, the J call TRBJ2-5; 8 nucleotides align to TRBD2. V trimming: 2 bases; J trimming: 3 bases; junction bases outside the gene matches: 3. The CDR3 extends over 14 amino acids. The germline V gene encodes CDR1 SGHNT and CDR2 YYREEE (reference sequence). CDR3 amino acids: CASSFVGGEETQYF. CDR3 nucleotides: TGTGCCAGCAGCTTCGTCGGGGGGGAAGAGACCCAGTACTTC.

The chain joins TRBV6-5 to TRBJ2-7; 8 nucleotides match TRBD1. After removal of 7 bases from V and 6 bases from J, the junction contained 8 bases not matched to a gene. The CDR3 spans 13 residues. Germline V gene lookup returns CDR1 MNHEY and CDR2 SVGAGI. The CDR3 DNA is TGTGCCAGCAAGGGACAGGCAGTCGGCGAGCAGTACTTC. Translated: CASKGQAVGEQYF.

The chain links TRBV7-8 to TRBJ2-2; 7 nucleotides align to TRBD1. The trim removed 5 bases at V and 3 bases at J, leaving 9 bases unmatched. Germline CDR1 SGHVS, CDR2 FQNEAQ. The CDR3 runs 16 residues. The CDR3 bases are TGTGCCAGCAGCAGCAGACAGGGTCAGGACACCGGGGAGCTGTTTTTT. Translating gives CASSSRQGQDTGELFF. The variable domain in full, with the rest retrieved from reference TRBV7-8 and TRBJ2-2, is GAGVSQSPRYKVAKRGQDVALRCDPISGHVSLFWYQQALGQGPEFLTYFQNEAQLDKSGLPSDRFFAERPEGSVSTLKIQRTQQEDSAVYLCASSSRQGQDTGELFFGEGSRLTVL.

This chain connects TRBV24-1 to TRBJ2-5; 7 positions agree with TRBD2. CDR1 and CDR2 (germline): KGHDR, SFDVKD. J lost 3 bases, V lost 7 bases, and 7 bases had no gene match. The CDR3 contains 14 residues. CDR3 region: CATSSSGGKETQYF. The CDR3 DNA is TGTGCCACCAGCTCTAGCGGAGGGAAAGAGACCCAGTACTTC.

This sequence joins TRBV30 and TRBJ1-1; tentative D call: TRBD1 (5 bases). The CDR3 has 14 amino acids. Trimming cost V 4 bases and J 3 bases, with 15 bases left between them. In germline, CDR1 is GTSNPN, CDR2 SVGIG (reference sequence). CDR3 loop: CAWKTRTWDTEAFF. In nucleotides, the CDR3 is TGTGCCTGGAAAACACGGACATGGGACACTGAAGCTTTCTTT.

The chain employs TRBV11-3 and TRBJ1-5; D is possibly TRBD1 (6 bases). Trimming shortened V by 3 bases and J by 3 bases, and 12 bases separated the two germline ends. Germline values: CDR1 SGHNT, CDR2 YENEEA. CDR3 length equals 15 residues. As DNA, the CDR3 is TGTGCCAGCAGCTTCCGGGGGGCTTCCAATCAGCCCCAGCATTTT. Translated: CASSFRGASNQPQHF.

This clone occurred a few times. The chain links TRBV29-1 to TRBJ1-1; perhaps TRBD1 as D (5 bases). The V gene lost 7 bases and the J gene lost 2 bases, with 11 bases spanning the gap. The CDR3 covers 12 residues. CDR1 SQVTM and CDR2 ANQGSEA come from the germline V gene. The CDR3 DNA is TGCAGCGCCGGGGGAGGAAACACTGAAGCTTTCTTT. It is translated as CSAGGGNTEAFF.

This clone was counted between two and nine times. The rearrangement links TRBV28 to TRBJ1-1, with 7 bases aligning to TRBD1. The CDR3 length is 12 residues. Germline loops: CDR1 MDHEN, CDR2 SYDVKM. J lost 11 bases, V lost 8 bases, and 11 bases had no gene match. The CDR3 DNA is TGTGCCAGCGGCACAGGGGCCGTGAGGGCTTTCTTT. It yields the protein CASGTGAVRAFF.

V is TRBV30 and J is TRBJ1-1; D not resolved. Trimming shortened V by 2 bases and J by 6 bases, and 10 bases separated the two germline ends. The CDR3 runs to 12 residues. The germline V gene encodes CDR1 GTSNPN and CDR2 SVGIG (reference sequence). CDR3 residues: CAWSPFFAEAFF. The CDR3 DNA reads TGTGCCTGGAGTCCCTTTTTCGCTGAAGCTTTCTTT.

The gene calls are TRBV5-6 and TRBJ1-2; no definite D call. Germline V CDR1 and CDR2: SGHDT, YYEEEE. V was trimmed by 0 bases and J by 4 bases, leaving 16 bases between them. This CDR3 region has 16 residues. CDR3 in amino acids: CASSLDTRSGLYGYTF. Here the CDR3 DNA reads TGTGCCAGCAGCTTGGACACCCGATCAGGACTCTATGGCTACACCTTC.

The rearrangement joins TRBV24-1 to TRBJ2-1, with D unresolved. Germline values: CDR1 KGHDR, CDR2 SFDVKD. Trimming cost V 2 bases and J 4 bases, with 2 bases left between them. This CDR3 comprises 12 residues. CDR3 nucleotide sequence: TGTGCCACCAGTGATTCTTACAATGAGCAGTTCTTC. It encodes CATSDSYNEQFF.

This chain joins TRBV5-8 and TRBJ1-2, with 10 bases matching TRBD1. This CDR3 is built from 14 residues. J gave up 5 bases and V 4 bases, and 5 bases lay outside the gene matches. The V gene's germline CDR1 is SGHTS and CDR2 YDEGEE. CDR3 bases: TGTGCCAGCAGCACCCGGGACAGGGGTTATGGCTACACCTTC. It yields the protein CASSTRDRGYGYTF.

This chain links TRBV29-1 with TRBJ2-3, with TRBD1 matching over 9 bases. V shed 4 bases and J 6 bases; nucleotides not matched to a gene: 8. This CDR3 has 14 amino acids. CDR1 and CDR2 from the germline V gene are SQVTM and ANQGSEA. The CDR3 bases are TGCAGCGTTGGGCCCGGGACAGGGTGGGATACGCAGTATTTT. Amino acids: CSVGPGTGWDTQYF.

The chain is built from TRBV5-1 and TRBJ1-2; no clear D gene. V was trimmed by 0 bases and J by 4 bases, leaving 7 bases between them. The CDR3 length is 13 residues. Per the germline V gene, CDR1 is SGHRS and CDR2 is YFSETQ. The chain's CDR3 is CASSLAGSYGYTF. CDR3 nucleotide sequence: TGCGCCAGCAGCTTGGCCGGGAGCTATGGCTACACCTTC. The whole variable domain, remainder taken from reference TRBV5-1 and TRBJ1-2, is KAGVTQTPRYLIKTRGQQVTLSCSPISGHRSVSWYQQTPGQGLQFLFEYFSETQRNKGNFPGRFSGRQFSNSRSEMNVSTLELGDSALYLCASSLAGSYGYTFGSGTRLTVV.

This clone was detected once. The chain carries TRBV7-2 and TRBJ2-5; D is perhaps TRBD1 (5 bases). Germline V lookup: CDR1 SGHTA, CDR2 FQGNSA. This CDR3 has 15 amino acids. V dropped 2 bases and J dropped 2 bases, with 12 bases sitting between them. Written as DNA, the CDR3 is TGTGCCAGCAGCTTAAGGGGCGGACAACAAGAGACCCAGTACTTC. Its translation: CASSLRGGQQETQYF.

With respect to this clone: Compared with germline, one end of the junction differs, possibly owing to a read error. V is TRBV4-1 and J is TRBJ1-3, with D unclear. The CDR3 extends over 12 amino acids. CDR1 and CDR2 (germline): MGHRA, YSYEKL. DNA of the CDR3: TGCGCCAGTAGCCCCTTTGGAAACACCATATATTTT. Translation: CASSPFGNTIYF.

V gene TRBV19 combines with J gene TRBJ1-6; TRBD1 matches 10 bases. Germline CDR1 LNHDA, CDR2 SQIVND (reference sequence). The V and J ends lost 3 bases and 7 bases, in that order; junction bases with no gene match: 6. The CDR3 is made up of 16 amino acids. CDR3 protein: CASSIIRDRGNSPLHF. DNA of the CDR3: TGTGCCAGTAGTATCATCCGGGACAGGGGAAATTCACCCCTCCACTTT. Full variable domain (missing parts from reference TRBV19 and TRBJ1-6): DGGITQSPKYLFRKEGQNVTLSCEQNLNHDAMYWYRQDPGQGLRLIYYSQIVNDFQKGDIAEGYSVSREKKESFPLTVTSAQKNPTAFYLCASSIIRDRGNSPLHFGNGTRLTVT.

The chain carries TRBV28 and TRBJ2-1; D may be TRBD2 (7 bases). The V end lost 6 bases, the J end lost 4 bases, and 25 bases lay between the germline ends. The germline CDR1 and CDR2 sequences are MDHEN and SYDVKM. The CDR3 extends over 18 amino acids. Here the CDR3 DNA reads TGTGCCAGCAGCCCCGTGCGGGGGCTAGGGACCCCGTACAATGAGCAGTTCTTC. Its protein product is CASSPVRGLGTPYNEQFF.

The chain joins TRBV18 to TRBJ2-2; 8 bases map to TRBD1. This CDR3 has 15 amino acids. Germline V CDR1 and CDR2: KGHSH, LQKENI. Germline trimming cut 3 bases from V and 5 bases from J; bases unmatched to any gene: 5. The CDR3 coding sequence is TGTGCCAGCTCACCTGACAGGGGCGCGACCGGGGAGCTGTTTTTT. Translating gives CASSPDRGATGELFF.

A word on this clone: Germline and junction disagree at one end, which may indicate a read error. The chain is built from TRBV30 and TRBJ2-7; 7 positions agree with TRBD1. The CDR3 contains 12 residues. Germline V CDR1 and CDR2: GTSNPN, SVGIG (reference sequence). The CDR3 here is CAWSVRVGTAFF. Written as DNA, the CDR3 is TGTGCCTGGAGTGTACGAGTTGGGACAGCCTTCTTC. The whole variable domain, filled in from reference TRBV30 and TRBJ2-7, reads SQTIHQWPATLVQPVGSPLSLECTVEGTSNPNLYWYRQAAGRGLQLLFYSVGIGQISSEVPQNLSASRPQDRQFILSSKKLLLSDSGFYLCAWSVRVGTAFFGPGTRLTVT.

This clone was observed many times. V and J are TRBV5-4 and TRBJ1-5, with 8 bases that match TRBD1. Germline V gives CDR1 SGHNT, CDR2 YYREEE (reference sequence). The CDR3 contains 15 residues. The J segment lost 4 bases and the V segment lost 2 bases, leaving 5 bases of the junction unmatched. The CDR3 DNA reads TGTGCCAGCAGCTTAGGGGGACAGGCTAATCAGCCCCAGCATTTT. Its protein is CASSLGGQANQPQHF. Using reference TRBV5-4 and TRBJ1-5 for the parts outside the CDR3, the full variable domain is ETGVTQSPTHLIKTRGQQVTLRCSSQSGHNTVSWYQQALGQGPQFIFQYYREEENGRGNFPPRFSGLQFPNYSSELNVNALELDDSALYLCASSLGGQANQPQHFGDGTRLSIL.

The gene calls are TRBV28 and TRBJ2-6; perhaps TRBD1 as D (5 bases). V was clipped by 2 bases and J by 0 bases, with 8 bases between them. CDR3 length: 16 amino acids. CDR1 is MDHEN, CDR2 SYDVKM, per germline. The CDR3, as DNA: TGTGCCAGCAGTTTAAGGGGCTCCTCTGGGGCCAACGTCCTGACTTTC. Translation: CASSLRGSSGANVLTF. Together with reference TRBV28 and TRBJ2-6, the CDR3 gives the full variable domain: DVKVTQSSRYLVKRTGEKVFLECVQDMDHENMFWYRQDPGLGLRLIYFSYDVKMKEKGDIPEGYSVSREKKERFSLILESASTNQTSMYLCASSLRGSSGANVLTFGAGSRLTVL.

This chain connects TRBV9 to TRBJ1-2; unclear D gene. Germline V gene data show CDR1 as SGDLS and CDR2 as YYNGEE. The CDR3 sequence is 13 residues long. Trimming left V 2 bases short and J 8 bases short, with 13 bases between. The CDR3 DNA reads as TGTGCCAGCAGCGTGACCCCCTCGGGGGGCTACACCTTC. Translation: CASSVTPSGGYTF.